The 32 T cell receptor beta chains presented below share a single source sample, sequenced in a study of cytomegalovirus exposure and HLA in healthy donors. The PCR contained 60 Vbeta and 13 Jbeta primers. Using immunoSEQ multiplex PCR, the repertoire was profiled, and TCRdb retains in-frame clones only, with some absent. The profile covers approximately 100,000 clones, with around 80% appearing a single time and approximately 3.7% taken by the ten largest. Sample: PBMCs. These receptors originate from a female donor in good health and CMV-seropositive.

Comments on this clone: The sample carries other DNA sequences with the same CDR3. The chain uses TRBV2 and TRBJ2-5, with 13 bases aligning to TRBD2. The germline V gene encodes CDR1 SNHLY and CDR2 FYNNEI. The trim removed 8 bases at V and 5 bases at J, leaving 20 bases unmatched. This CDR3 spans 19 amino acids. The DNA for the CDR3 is TGTGCCAGCTTCGGGGGGTTCGGACTAGCGGGGGAGCATAAGGAGACCCAGTACTTC. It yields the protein CASFGGFGLAGEHKETQYF.

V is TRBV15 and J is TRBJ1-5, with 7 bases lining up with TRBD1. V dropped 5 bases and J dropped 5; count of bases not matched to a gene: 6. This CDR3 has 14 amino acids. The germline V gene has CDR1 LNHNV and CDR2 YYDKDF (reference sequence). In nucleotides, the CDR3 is TGTGCCACCAGCTCCCGACAGGGACATCAGCCCCAGCATTTT. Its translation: CATSSRQGHQPQHF.

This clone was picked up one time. The CDR3 spells CASSYSSRGASQPQHF. CDR3 sequence (DNA): TGTGCCAGCAGTTACTCGAGCAGGGGCGCGAGTCAGCCCCAGCATTTT. The J gene is TRBJ1-5, the V gene TRBV6-5, with D possibly TRBD1 on 6 matching bases. Per the germline V gene, CDR1 is MNHEY and CDR2 is SVGAGI. The CDR3 covers 16 residues. Deletions cut 0 bases from V and 6 bases from J, with 15 bases between.

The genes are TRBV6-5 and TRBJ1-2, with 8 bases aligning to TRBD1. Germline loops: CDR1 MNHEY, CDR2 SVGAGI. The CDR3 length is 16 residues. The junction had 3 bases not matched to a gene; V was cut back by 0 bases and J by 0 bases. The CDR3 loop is CASSYSGQVANYGYTF. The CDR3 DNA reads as TGTGCCAGCAGTTACTCGGGACAGGTGGCTAACTATGGCTACACCTTC.

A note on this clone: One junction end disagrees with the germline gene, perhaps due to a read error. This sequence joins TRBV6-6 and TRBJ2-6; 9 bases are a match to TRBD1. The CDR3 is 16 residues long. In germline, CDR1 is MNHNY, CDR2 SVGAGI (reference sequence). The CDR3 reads CASSYRTGAGANGLTF. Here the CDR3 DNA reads TGTGCCAGCAGTTACCGGACAGGGGCTGGGGCCAACGGCCTGACTTTC.

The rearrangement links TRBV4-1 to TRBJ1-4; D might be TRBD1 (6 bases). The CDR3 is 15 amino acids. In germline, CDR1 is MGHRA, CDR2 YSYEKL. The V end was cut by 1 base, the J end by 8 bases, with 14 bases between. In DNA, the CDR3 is TGCGCCAGCAGCCAAGTGGGGGCGACGGCCGAAAAACTGTTTTTT. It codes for CASSQVGATAEKLFF.

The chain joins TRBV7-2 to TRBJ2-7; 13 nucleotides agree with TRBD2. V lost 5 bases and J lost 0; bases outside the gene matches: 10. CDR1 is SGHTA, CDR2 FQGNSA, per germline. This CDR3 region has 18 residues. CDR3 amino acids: CASSLPTSGGLSSYEQYF. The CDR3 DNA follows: TGTGCCAGCAGCCTCCCGACTAGCGGGGGGTTGAGCTCCTACGAGCAGTACTTC.

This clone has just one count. Here the CDR3 DNA reads TGTGCCAGCAGCTTAGGCGTAAACACTGAAGCTTTCTTT. Its translation: CASSLGVNTEAFF. The V gene is TRBV11-2, the J gene TRBJ1-1; D not certain. The CDR3 extends over 13 amino acids. Deletions cut 1 base from V and 2 bases from J, with 5 bases between. Germline V gene sequence: CDR1 SGHAT, CDR2 FQNNGV.

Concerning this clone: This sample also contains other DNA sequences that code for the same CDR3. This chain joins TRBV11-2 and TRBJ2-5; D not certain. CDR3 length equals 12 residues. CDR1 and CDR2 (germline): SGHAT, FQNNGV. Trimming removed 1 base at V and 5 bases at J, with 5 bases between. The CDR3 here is CASSLVRETQYF. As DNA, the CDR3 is TGTGCCAGCAGCTTAGTCCGGGAGACCCAGTACTTC.

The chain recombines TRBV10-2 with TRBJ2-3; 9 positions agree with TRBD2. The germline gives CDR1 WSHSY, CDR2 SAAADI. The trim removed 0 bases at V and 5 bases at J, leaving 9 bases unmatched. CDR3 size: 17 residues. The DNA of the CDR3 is TGCGCCAGCAGTGAGTCGGCTCGGGCGGGGGGGGGAGATACGCAGTATTTT. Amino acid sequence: CASSESARAGGGDTQYF.

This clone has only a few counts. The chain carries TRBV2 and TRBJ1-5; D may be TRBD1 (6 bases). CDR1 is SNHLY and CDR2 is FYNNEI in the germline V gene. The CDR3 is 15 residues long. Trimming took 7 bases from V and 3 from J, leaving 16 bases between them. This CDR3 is CASMGAGANNQPQHF. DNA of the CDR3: TGTGCCAGCATGGGAGCAGGGGCTAACAATCAGCCCCAGCATTTT.

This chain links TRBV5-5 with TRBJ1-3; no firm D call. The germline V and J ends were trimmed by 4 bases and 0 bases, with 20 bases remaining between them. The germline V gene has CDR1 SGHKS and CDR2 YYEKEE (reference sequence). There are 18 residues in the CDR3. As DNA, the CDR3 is TGTGCCAGCAGCCCTGCAGTCACCCTCGTCCACTCTGGAAACACCATATATTTT. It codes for CASSPAVTLVHSGNTIYF.

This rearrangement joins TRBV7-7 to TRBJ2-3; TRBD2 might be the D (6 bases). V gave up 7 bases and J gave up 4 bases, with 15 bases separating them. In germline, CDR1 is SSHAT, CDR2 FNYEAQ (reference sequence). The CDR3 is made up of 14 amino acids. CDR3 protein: CASITGVVADTQYF. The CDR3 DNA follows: TGTGCCAGCATCACGGGAGTAGTCGCAGATACGCAGTATTTT.

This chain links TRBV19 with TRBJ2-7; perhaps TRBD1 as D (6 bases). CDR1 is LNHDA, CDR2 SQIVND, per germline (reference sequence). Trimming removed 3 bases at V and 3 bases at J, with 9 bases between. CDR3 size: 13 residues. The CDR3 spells CASSMRGSYEQYF. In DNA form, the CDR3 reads TGTGCCAGTAGTATGAGGGGGAGCTACGAGCAGTACTTC.

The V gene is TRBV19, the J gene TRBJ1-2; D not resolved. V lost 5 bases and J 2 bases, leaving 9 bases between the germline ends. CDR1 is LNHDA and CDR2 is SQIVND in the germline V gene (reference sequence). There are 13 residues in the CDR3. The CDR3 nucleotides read TGTGCCAGTAGTGAGGGCAGGAACTATGGCTACACCTTC. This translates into CASSEGRNYGYTF.

Written as DNA, the CDR3 is TGCGCCAGCAGCCTCGGACAGGGTGAACAGTGGAACTATGGCTACACCTTC. This sequence encodes CASSLGQGEQWNYGYTF. The chain uses TRBV4-3 and TRBJ1-2; TRBD1 matches at 8 bases. Per germline, CDR1 LGHNA and CDR2 YSLEER. V dropped 4 bases and J dropped 2; count of bases not matched to a gene: 12. The CDR3 sequence is 17 residues long.

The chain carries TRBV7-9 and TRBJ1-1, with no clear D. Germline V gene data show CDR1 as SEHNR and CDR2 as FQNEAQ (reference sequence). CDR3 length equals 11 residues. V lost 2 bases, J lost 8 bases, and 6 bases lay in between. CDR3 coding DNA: TGTGCCAGCAGCTTAACGGAGGAAGCTTTCTTT. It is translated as CASSLTEEAFF.

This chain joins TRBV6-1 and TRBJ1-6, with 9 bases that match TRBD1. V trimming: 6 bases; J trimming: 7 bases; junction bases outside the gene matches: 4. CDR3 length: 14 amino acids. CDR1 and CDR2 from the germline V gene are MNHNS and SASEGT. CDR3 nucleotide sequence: TGTGCCAGCAGCCACGGACAGGGGAATTCACCCCTCCACTTT. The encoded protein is CASSHGQGNSPLHF.

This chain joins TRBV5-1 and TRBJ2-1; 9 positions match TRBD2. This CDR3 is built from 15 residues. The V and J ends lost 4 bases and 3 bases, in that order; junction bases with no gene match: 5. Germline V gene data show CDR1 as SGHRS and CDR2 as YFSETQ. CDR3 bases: TGCGCCAGCAGCCCCGGGACTAGCAGCTACAATGAGCAGTTCTTC. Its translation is CASSPGTSSYNEQFF.

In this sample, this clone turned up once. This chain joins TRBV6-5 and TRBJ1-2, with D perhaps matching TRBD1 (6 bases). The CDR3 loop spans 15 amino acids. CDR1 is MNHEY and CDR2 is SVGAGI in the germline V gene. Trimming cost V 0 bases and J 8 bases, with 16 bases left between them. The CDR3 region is CASSYSGSGARGYTF. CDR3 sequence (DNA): TGTGCCAGCAGTTACTCAGGTTCAGGGGCGCGGGGCTACACCTTC.

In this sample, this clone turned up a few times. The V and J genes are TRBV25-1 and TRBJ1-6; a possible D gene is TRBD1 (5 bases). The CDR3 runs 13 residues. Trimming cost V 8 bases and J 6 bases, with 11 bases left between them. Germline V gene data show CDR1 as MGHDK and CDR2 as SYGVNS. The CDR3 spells CASAREGNSPLHF. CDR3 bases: TGTGCCAGCGCCAGGGAGGGTAATTCACCCCTCCACTTT.

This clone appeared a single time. CDR3 protein: CASSPRGVAGIYEQYF. The DNA for the CDR3 is TGTGCCAGCTCACCAAGAGGGGTAGCGGGGATCTACGAGCAGTACTTC. The chain recombines TRBV18 with TRBJ2-7; TRBD2 matches 8 bases. V was pared by 2 bases and J by 3 bases, with 9 bases of the junction left unmatched. Germline CDR1 KGHSH, CDR2 LQKENI. The CDR3 consists of 16 residues.

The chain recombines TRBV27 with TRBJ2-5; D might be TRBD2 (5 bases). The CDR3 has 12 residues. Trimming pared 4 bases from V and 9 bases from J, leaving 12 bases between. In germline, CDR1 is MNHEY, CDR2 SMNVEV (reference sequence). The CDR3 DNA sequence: TGTGCCAGCAGTTCCTCTTCGGAGGCCCAGTACTTC. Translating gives CASSSSSEAQYF.

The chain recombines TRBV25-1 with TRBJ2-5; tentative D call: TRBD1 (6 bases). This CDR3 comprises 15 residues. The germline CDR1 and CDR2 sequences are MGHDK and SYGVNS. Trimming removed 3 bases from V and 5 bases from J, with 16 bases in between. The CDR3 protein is CASSDPGHPGETQYF. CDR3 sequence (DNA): TGTGCCAGCAGTGACCCGGGACACCCGGGGGAGACCCAGTACTTC.

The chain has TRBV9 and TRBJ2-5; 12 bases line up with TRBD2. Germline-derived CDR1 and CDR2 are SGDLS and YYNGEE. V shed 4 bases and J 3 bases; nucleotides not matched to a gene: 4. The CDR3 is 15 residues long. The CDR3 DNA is TGTGCCAGCAGCTGGACTAGCGGGGCCAAAGAGACCCAGTACTTC. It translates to CASSWTSGAKETQYF.

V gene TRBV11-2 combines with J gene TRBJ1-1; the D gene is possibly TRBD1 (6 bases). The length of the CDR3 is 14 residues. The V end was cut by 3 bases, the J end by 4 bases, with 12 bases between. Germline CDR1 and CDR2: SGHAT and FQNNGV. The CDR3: CASSFGGGGTEAFF. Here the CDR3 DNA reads TGTGCCAGCAGCTTTGGGGGCGGCGGCACTGAAGCTTTCTTT.

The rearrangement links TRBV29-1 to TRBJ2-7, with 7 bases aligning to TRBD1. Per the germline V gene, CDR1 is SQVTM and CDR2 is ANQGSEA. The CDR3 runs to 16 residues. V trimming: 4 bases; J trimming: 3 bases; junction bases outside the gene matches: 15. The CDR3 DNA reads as TGCAGCGTTGGGAAAACAGGGGCAAGCGGATACTACGAGCAGTACTTC. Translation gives CSVGKTGASGYYEQYF.

This CDR3 is CASSRTGVNYGYTF. CDR3 bases: TGTGCCAGCAGTAGGACAGGGGTAAACTATGGCTACACCTTC. V is TRBV27 and J is TRBJ1-2, with 9 bases fitting TRBD1. The CDR3 is 14 residues long. Losses at the gene ends were 5 bases for V and 2 bases for J; bases not matched to a gene: 3. Germline CDR1 MNHEY, CDR2 SMNVEV (reference sequence).

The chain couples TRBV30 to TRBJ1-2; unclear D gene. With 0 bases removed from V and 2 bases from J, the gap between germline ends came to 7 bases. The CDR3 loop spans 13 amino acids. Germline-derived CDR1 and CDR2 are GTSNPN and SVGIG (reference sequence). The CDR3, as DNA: TGTGCCTGGAGTGTAGGCAGGAACTATGGCTACACCTTC. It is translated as CAWSVGRNYGYTF.

The CDR3, as DNA: TGTGCCAGCAGTGCGGACTTACAGGGGGTTGCGTACGGCTACACCTTC. Its translation: CASSADLQGVAYGYTF. The rearrangement joins TRBV2 to TRBJ1-2, with 8 bases aligning to TRBD1. Germline lookup yields CDR1 SNHLY and CDR2 FYNNEI. The junction had 15 bases not matched to a gene; V was cut back by 4 bases and J by 8 bases. The CDR3 consists of 16 residues.

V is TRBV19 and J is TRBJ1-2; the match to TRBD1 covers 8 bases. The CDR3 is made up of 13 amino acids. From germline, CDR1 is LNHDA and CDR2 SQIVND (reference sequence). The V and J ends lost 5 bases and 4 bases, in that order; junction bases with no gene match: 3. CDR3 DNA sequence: TGTGCCAGTAGTTCAGGGGGCGCCTATGGCTACACCTTC. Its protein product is CASSSGGAYGYTF.

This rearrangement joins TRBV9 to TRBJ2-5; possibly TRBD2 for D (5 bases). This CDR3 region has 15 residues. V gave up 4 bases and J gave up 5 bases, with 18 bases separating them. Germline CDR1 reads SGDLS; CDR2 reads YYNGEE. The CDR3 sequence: CASSPHQARRETQYF. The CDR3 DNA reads TGTGCCAGCAGCCCCCACCAGGCCCGGAGGGAGACCCAGTACTTC.